The next 12 T cell receptor beta chains were all read from a single sample in a study of memory CD4+ T cells and cytomegalovirus serostatus. Single viable CD3+CD4+CD8-CD45RO+ cells were sorted as the memory CD4+ T cells. Profiled with immunoSEQ multiplex PCR; TCRdb holds only in-frame clones, not every one. Among under 40,000 clones listed, 79% were seen once. Sample: memory CD4+ T cells from blood. These receptors all stem from an adult in good health and CMV-seropositive.

This clone was recorded a few times. The chain carries TRBV10-3 and TRBJ1-1; TRBD1 aligns across 7 bases. The CDR3 is 14 amino acids. Germline assignment: CDR1 ENHRY and CDR2 SYGVKD. After removal of 6 bases from V and 1 base from J, the junction contained 5 bases not matched to a gene. This chain's CDR3 is CAIRAQGTNTEAFF. CDR3 coding DNA: TGTGCCATCAGGGCACAGGGGACGAACACTGAAGCTTTCTTT.

The chain has TRBV4-2 and TRBJ2-1, with D perhaps matching TRBD2 (6 bases). V gave up 0 bases and J gave up 9 bases, with 21 bases separating them. The CDR3 extends over 17 amino acids. Germline V lookup: CDR1 LGHNA, CDR2 YNFKEQ. Written as DNA, the CDR3 is TGTGCCAGCAGCCAAGAGGGGGTTCGGCTGGGGGGTGGTGAGCAGTTCTTC. Its translation is CASSQEGVRLGGGEQFF.

The chain has TRBV7-8 and TRBJ1-2; no definite D call. Per germline, CDR1 SGHVS and CDR2 FQNEAQ. The ends were cut back, 1 base at V and 4 bases at J, with 10 bases in the middle. This CDR3 spans 14 amino acids. Here the CDR3 reads CASSLGGNVYGYTF. Written as DNA, the CDR3 is TGTGCCAGCAGCTTAGGGGGTAATGTCTATGGCTACACCTTC.

The chain joins TRBV2 to TRBJ1-1; D possibly corresponds to TRBD1 (6 bases). Germline V lookup: CDR1 SNHLY, CDR2 FYNNEI. The CDR3 consists of 13 residues. Trimming left V 7 bases short and J 2 bases short, with 11 bases between. CDR3 region: CASTSDSNTEAFF. CDR3 bases: TGTGCCAGCACCTCGGACAGTAACACTGAAGCTTTCTTT.

J is TRBJ2-5 and V is TRBV5-1; no clear D gene. V shed 5 bases and J shed 0 bases, with 11 bases lying between them. The CDR3 has 14 amino acids. Per germline, CDR1 SGHRS and CDR2 YFSETQ. CDR3 DNA: TGCGCCAGCAGTCAGGAATTATACCAAGAGACCCAGTACTTC. Protein product: CASSQELYQETQYF.

The CDR3 here is CASSPWTEGTEAFF. The CDR3 DNA sequence: TGCGCCAGCAGCCCCTGGACCGAGGGAACTGAAGCTTTCTTT. This chain links TRBV4-1 with TRBJ1-1, with D unclear. The CDR3 runs to 14 residues. V lost 4 bases and J 5 bases, leaving 14 bases between the germline ends. CDR1 and CDR2 (germline): MGHRA, YSYEKL.

The rearrangement uses TRBV6-1 and TRBJ1-2, with 7 bases matching TRBD1. J gave up 4 bases and V 2 bases, and 13 bases lay outside the gene matches. The CDR3 consists of 17 residues. Germline assignment: CDR1 MNHNS and CDR2 SASEGT. This chain's CDR3 is CASSESLWQGELYGYTF. As DNA, the CDR3 is TGTGCCAGCAGTGAAAGCCTATGGCAGGGGGAGCTCTATGGCTACACCTTC.

The chain uses TRBV18 and TRBJ2-6; TRBD2 matches at 8 bases. CDR1 and CDR2 from the germline V gene are KGHSH and LQKENI. The CDR3 runs 17 residues. With V trimmed by 5 bases and J by 3 bases, 9 bases remained unmatched. DNA for the CDR3: TGTGCCAGCTCATTCCAGCGGGAGAGAATTGGGGCCAACGTCCTGACTTTC. Its translation: CASSFQRERIGANVLTF.

This rearrangement joins TRBV5-8 to TRBJ2-3; 11 bases are a match to TRBD1. CDR3 length equals 16 residues. The J segment lost 0 bases and the V segment lost 5 bases, leaving 5 bases of the junction unmatched. Germline V lookup: CDR1 SGHTS, CDR2 YDEGEE. As DNA, the CDR3 is TGTGCCAGCAGTTCCGGGACAGGGGGGAGCACAGATACGCAGTATTTT. It encodes CASSSGTGGSTDTQYF.

The table lists this clone with a few counts. The chain joins TRBV7-9 to TRBJ1-2; D not certain. Trimming took 5 bases from V and 8 from J, leaving 21 bases between them. The germline gives CDR1 SEHNR, CDR2 FQNEAQ (reference sequence). The CDR3 totals 15 residues. CDR3 DNA sequence: TGTGCCAGCAGCCTAACCGGGCTCCGGGCTGAGGGCTACACCTTC. Translating gives CASSLTGLRAEGYTF.

V gene TRBV2 combines with J gene TRBJ2-1; no firm D call. V was shortened by 8 bases and J by 14 bases, with 19 bases between the two germline ends. CDR1 and CDR2 from the germline V gene are SNHLY and FYNNEI. The CDR3 covers 12 residues. CDR3 loop: CASGLLGRTEFF. CDR3 bases: TGTGCCAGCGGCCTTCTCGGCAGGACGGAGTTCTTC.

CDR3 residues: CASSLFGRTDTQYF. CDR3 in DNA: TGTGCCAGCAGCTTATTTGGCCGCACAGATACGCAGTATTTT. V gene TRBV4-2 combines with J gene TRBJ2-3; D is ambiguous. The CDR3 spans 14 residues. Trimming pared 5 bases from V and 1 base from J, leaving 10 bases between. CDR1 is LGHNA, CDR2 YNFKEQ, per germline.